The rows below give T cell receptor beta chains drawn from one sample of a study of response to subunit inactivated influenza vaccine. MiXCR, applied by TCRdb to the RT-PCR reads, yields one record per CDR3 protein. Of around 650,000 distinct CDR3 sequences in the sample, roughly 14% were seen once. The sequencing used PBMCs from blood, collected 12 days after vaccination. These receptors came from a man aged 50 to 60 who received an inactivated influenza vaccine. Both conserved end residues are part of each CDR3. Fields, in order: J gene, V gene, D gene, clone size, CDR3 DNA, CDR3 protein. D genes are given only for firm matches. Only part of the rows carry a size: once, few, many, or a class if the clone is expanded.

TRBJ1-1 TRBV4-3 - few TGCGCCAGCAGCCAAAGTCGGGACACTGAAGCTTTCTTT CASSQSRDTEAFF
TRBJ2-2 TRBV5-1 - - TGCGCCAGCAGCTTGGCTGCTCGGACATCGAACACCGGGGAGCTGTTTTTT CASSLAARTSNTGELFF
TRBJ1-5 TRBV12-3/TRBV12-4 TRBD1 many TGTGCCAGCAGTCGGGGACAGCATAGCAATCAGCCCCAGCATTTT CASSRGQHSNQPQHF
TRBJ1-2 TRBV4-3 - - TGCGCCAGCAGCCAAGATCTGGACGGTACTAACTATGGCTACACCTTC CASSQDLDGTNYGYTF
TRBJ2-4 TRBV5-1 - few TGCGCCAGCAGTGCGTCAGCAGGAGGGGTGTCGTACTTC CASSASAGGVSYF
TRBJ2-7 TRBV14 - few TGTGCCAGCAGCCAAGTAGGGATTATGGGCGAGCAGTACTTC CASSQVGIMGEQYF
TRBJ2-1 TRBV3-1 - - TGTGCCAGCAGCCAAGTATCGGGCTCCAACAATGAGCAGTTCTTC CASSQVSGSNNEQFF
TRBJ2-1 TRBV4-1 - - TGCGCCAGCAGCCAAGATCCGGCGCGGGGCTCCTACAATGAGCAGTTCTTC CASSQDPARGSYNEQFF
TRBJ2-7 TRBV28 TRBD2 - TGTGCCAGCAGTCCACTAGCGGGGGGGCAGGTTGACGAGCAGTACTTC CASSPLAGGQVDEQYF
TRBJ1-2 TRBV7-6 - few TGTGCCAGCAGCCCCAAGGAGCAGGGGATCTTTGGCTACACCTTC CASSPKEQGIFGYTF
TRBJ1-1 TRBV7-9 - few TGTGCCAGCAGCTCAACCCGGGGCAGGACGAACACTGAAGCTTTCTTT CASSSTRGRTNTEAFF
TRBJ2-5 TRBV5-1 TRBD2 few TGCGCCAGCAGCTTGGGGATACTAGCGTACCGAGAGACCCAGTACTTC CASSLGILAYRETQYF
TRBJ2-5 TRBV4-3 - - TGCGCCAGCAGCCAAGTATGGGCAAATCGAGAGACCCAGTACTTC CASSQVWANRETQYF
TRBJ1-3 TRBV20-1 - - TGCAGTGCTGGGATAGTTGGTAACACCATATATTTT CSAGIVGNTIYF
TRBJ2-3 TRBV6-2/TRBV6-3 - - TGTGCCAGCAGTTACGGACGGGGAAGCACAGATACGCAGTATTTT CASSYGRGSTDTQYF
TRBJ2-3 TRBV20-1 - - TGCAGTGCTAGGGACCGCACAGATACGCAGTATTTT CSARDRTDTQYF
TRBJ2-1 TRBV9 - few TGTGCCAGCAGCGTAGTAGGAGGGGGGAATGAGCAGTTCTTC CASSVVGGGNEQFF
TRBJ2-7 TRBV27 - few TGTGCCAGCAGCTACTTACAGGGTTACGAGCAGTACTTC CASSYLQGYEQYF
TRBJ2-7 TRBV9 - - TGTGCCAGCAGCGTAGCAACGACACCCTACGAGCAGTACTTC CASSVATTPYEQYF
TRBJ2-2 TRBV11-3 TRBD2 few TGTGCCAGCAGCCTCCGAAAGGCTAGCGGTAACACCGGGGAGCTGTTTTTT CASSLRKASGNTGELFF
TRBJ2-1 TRBV7-9 TRBD2 - TGTGCCAGCAGCTTTCAGACTAGCGAGCACAATGAGCAGTTCTTC CASSFQTSEHNEQFF
TRBJ2-5 TRBV28 - few TGTGCCAGCAGTTTATTACACGGAAATACTCAAGAGACCCAGTACTTC CASSLLHGNTQETQYF
TRBJ1-4 TRBV28 - few TGTGCCAGCAGTCAGGGAGGGATCGGCGAAAAACTGTTTTTT CASSQGGIGEKLFF
TRBJ2-5 TRBV20-1 - - TGCAGTGCTAGGGAAATAAGCACGACACATGGGACCCAGTACTTC CSAREISTTHGTQYF
TRBJ2-4 TRBV12-3/TRBV12-4 - few TGTGCCAGCGCAGAGGGTACAAACATTCAGTACTTC CASAEGTNIQYF
TRBJ2-3 TRBV12-3/TRBV12-4 TRBD2 few TGTGCCAGCGGTCCAGCGGGGCTCTACACAGATACGCAGTATTTT CASGPAGLYTDTQYF
TRBJ2-7 TRBV10-3 - - TGTGCCATCAGGACAGGAAGCGAGCAGTACTTC CAIRTGSEQYF
TRBJ1-5 TRBV4-3 - few TGCGCCAGCAGCCAAGACAGGATCGTTAATCAGCCCCAGCATTTT CASSQDRIVNQPQHF
TRBJ2-5 TRBV6-6 TRBD1 - TGTGCCAGCAAGGGACAGGGGCTGGAGACCCAGTACTTC CASKGQGLETQYF
TRBJ1-3 TRBV6-5 - - TGTGCCAGCAGTTCGTGGTCGAGCTCTGGAAACACCATATATTTT CASSSWSSSGNTIYF
TRBJ1-5 TRBV20-1 - few TGCAGTGCTAGAACCACTCCAGTGGAGCTAAATCAGCCCCAGCATTTT CSARTTPVELNQPQHF
TRBJ2-7 TRBV6-6 - few TGTGCCAGCGCTTCTGGTCGGGAGCAGTACTTC CASASGREQYF
TRBJ1-1 TRBV7-2 - few TGTGCCAGCAGCTTAGAAAGACGTAGGGCTTTCTTT CASSLERRRAFF
TRBJ1-1 TRBV2 - few TGTGCCAGCAGGGCGGGACGGCCATCCGGCACTGAAGCTTTCTTT CASRAGRPSGTEAFF
TRBJ2-1 TRBV6-1 TRBD2 - TGTGCCAGCCTCCCGGGACTAGTCTCCAGTGAGCAGTTCTTC CASLPGLVSSEQFF
TRBJ2-5 TRBV5-6 - - TGTGCCAGCAGCCCCGGGGAGCTCGGACTTCTCGAGACCCAGTACTTC CASSPGELGLLETQYF
TRBJ2-1 TRBV7-6 TRBD2 - TGTGCCAGCACCTCGGCCATGGGAGGGACTGAGCAGTTCTTC CASTSAMGGTEQFF
TRBJ2-2 TRBV18 - - TGTGCCAGCTCACCTGCCCGGGACACCGGGGAGCTGTTTTTT CASSPARDTGELFF
TRBJ2-5 TRBV4-3 - - TGCGCCAGCAGCCAAGGACCTGTGGCGGGTCAAGAGACCCAGTACTTC CASSQGPVAGQETQYF
TRBJ2-4 TRBV21-1 - few TGTGCCAGCAGCAAAGGCGACGACGGGGGGTCGACCAAAAACATTCAGTACTTC CASSKGDDGGSTKNIQYF
TRBJ1-3 TRBV4-1 - few TGCGCCAGCAGCCAAGAGGGACTGCCTGGAAACACCATATATTTT CASSQEGLPGNTIYF
TRBJ2-1 TRBV9 TRBD2 - TGTGCCAGCAGCGTAGATAGGGAGGGGGAGCAGTTCTTC CASSVDREGEQFF
TRBJ2-2 TRBV7-2 TRBD1 - TGTGCCAGCAGCGTCACAGGGGCGTCCACCGGGGAGCTGTTTTTT CASSVTGASTGELFF
TRBJ2-7 TRBV18 TRBD1 - TGTGCCAGCTCACCACCGGACAGGGGGAGTTACGAGCAGTACTTC CASSPPDRGSYEQYF
TRBJ2-7 TRBV12-3/TRBV12-4 - many TGTGCCAGCAGTCCCGAGGGGCCCTACGAGCAGTACTTC CASSPEGPYEQYF
TRBJ2-3 TRBV9 - - TGTGCCAGCACCGAGTCGGGGGACCCAGATACGCAGTATTTT CASTESGDPDTQYF
TRBJ1-4 TRBV20-1 - - TGCAGTGCTAGGGAAACAACTAATGAAAAACTGTTTTTT CSARETTNEKLFF
TRBJ1-2 TRBV4-1 TRBD1 - TGCGCCAGCAGCCAAGTGCCAGGGGGCGACTATGGCTACACCTTC CASSQVPGGDYGYTF
TRBJ2-1 TRBV7-2 TRBD2 - TGTGCCAGCAGCTCAGCTAGCGGATCCTACAATGAGCAGTTCTTC CASSSASGSYNEQFF
TRBJ2-2 TRBV14 - few TGTGCCAGCAGCCAAACCGGGATCGGGGAGCTGTTTTTT CASSQTGIGELFF
TRBJ2-3 TRBV24-1 TRBD2 - TGTGCCACCAGTGATAGAGGACTAGCGACAGATACGCAGTATTTT CATSDRGLATDTQYF
TRBJ2-1 TRBV6-1 - - TGTGCCAGCAGTCGGCCTGGGGACCGGAATGAGCAGTTCTTC CASSRPGDRNEQFF
TRBJ1-4 TRBV28 TRBD1 - TGTGCCACAAGGGGACAGGGGGCAGGTATACTGTTTTTT CATRGQGAGILFF
TRBJ2-7 TRBV27 - - TGTGCCAGCAGTTTCTACCGGGACGGACCCTACGAGCAGTACTTC CASSFYRDGPYEQYF
TRBJ2-3 TRBV24-1 - - TGTGCCACCAAGAGAGGCGCCGCCGATACGCAGTATTTT CATKRGAADTQYF
TRBJ2-1 TRBV4-3 TRBD1 - TGCGCCAGCAGCCGACTTACAGGGGACAATGAGCAGTTCTTC CASSRLTGDNEQFF
TRBJ1-1 TRBV15 TRBD1 few TGTGCCACCAGCACCCGGACAGGGGCAGCTTTCTTT CATSTRTGAAFF
TRBJ2-5 TRBV10-3 TRBD2 few TGTGCCACACTGGGGACTAGCGGGGGTTACCAAGAGACCCAGTACTTC CATLGTSGGYQETQYF
TRBJ1-3 TRBV4-2 - many TGTGCCAGCAGCCAAGATTTGGGGTCTGGAAACACCATATATTTT CASSQDLGSGNTIYF
TRBJ2-5 TRBV20-1 - - TGCAGTGCTAGAACCGAGGCCAGACAAGAGACCCAGTACTTC CSARTEARQETQYF